Included here is one T cell receptor beta chain sequence, with context. Its antigen is not identified. CDR3 length: 14 amino acids. Per the germline V gene, CDR1 is SGHVS and CDR2 is FQNEAQ. Naive CD8+ T cells were CD45RO-CCR7+CD27+CD95-. The data are from a study of CXCR3-negative and CXCR3-positive naive CD8 T cells. The libraries of TRB cDNA were constructed through 5' RACE using UMI labels. Reanalyzing the 5' RACE reads, TCRdb keeps one entry per CDR3 protein, without DNA. The repertoire table contains 150,000 to 160,000 distinct CDR3 sequences. Findings and limits, study-wide: Memory, not naive, CXCR3-negative and CXCR3-positive cells differed in TRBV-TRBJ usage. Researchers report that CXCR3-positive naive cells carry more hydrophobic TRB CDR3s than CXCR3-negative naive cells. High diversity, comparable across both naive subsets, contrasted with much lower diversity in memory CD8+ cells.

The chain employs TRBV7-8 and TRBJ1-1; TCRdb selects TRBD1, and the lack of DNA leaves this call unchecked. Specimen: naive CXCR3+ CD8+ T cells from blood. The subset here: CD45RO-CCR7+CD27+CD95- naive CD8+ T cells expressing CXCR3 (TNR3+). The TCR sequence derives from a human donor in good health. Some clones in this sample may be carry-over from other donors' samples. The CDR3 protein is CASSNTGANTEAFF.